These 3 T cell receptor beta chains were all obtained from the same sample, sequenced in a study of technical replicates of blood from a handful of donors. Only in-frame clones appear in the TCRdb table, and some are missing; sequencing was by immunoSEQ multiplex PCR. The top ten clones hold roughly 0.33% of a sample with around 97,000 clones, approximately 96% of them seen once. Sequenced material: T cells isolated from PBMCs. These TCRs come from a human donor in good health.

The rearrangement uses TRBV29-1 and TRBJ2-6; perhaps TRBD1 as D (7 bases). The CDR3 is 17 amino acids. Germline CDR1 SQVTM, CDR2 ANQGSEA. Trimming cost V 5 bases and J 3 bases, with 20 bases left between them. DNA for the CDR3: TGCAGCGTTCCCCGACAGGGAGGTAGCGGTGGGGCCAACGTCCTGACTTTC. Its translation is CSVPRQGGSGGANVLTF.

The chain joins TRBV9 to TRBJ2-1; D is ambiguous. Germline CDR1 is SGDLS and CDR2 is YYNGEE. CDR3 length equals 13 residues. V was shortened by 2 bases and J by 5 bases, with 8 bases between the two germline ends. The CDR3 loop is CASSVYFDNEQFF. The CDR3 DNA sequence: TGTGCCAGCAGCGTTTACTTCGACAATGAGCAGTTCTTC.

J is TRBJ2-3 and V is TRBV4-2; 9 nucleotides match TRBD2. Germline CDR1 LGHNA, CDR2 YNFKEQ. This CDR3 has 19 amino acids. The junction had 19 bases not matched to a gene; V was cut back by 1 base and J by 8 bases. The CDR3 nucleotides read TGTGCCAGCAGCCAAGTTCGCGAGGGAGCGGGAGGATACTTAGCTACGCAGTATTTT. Its translation is CASSQVREGAGGYLATQYF.